This T cell receptor beta chain appears in the sequencing data of a study of naive and memory T cell subsets. An equimolar mix of two oligonucleotides served as the beta constant-region primer for TRBC1 and TRBC2. Four rounds of PCR amplified the ligated cDNA using nested alpha and beta constant-region primers plus SP2. The cDNA 3' end received a ligated single-stranded oligonucleotide carrying the SP2 primer and a 12-nucleotide UMI. Each CDR3 protein gets one entry after TCRdb re-called the UMI-ligation and nested PCR reads with MiXCR. The table includes fewer than 150,000 distinct CDR3 sequences, more than 15% detected once. The study's findings and limits: TCR abundance followed a power law differing between naive and memory subsets. Especially in CD8 cells, naive repertoires contained a few larger clonotypes, possibly CD45RA-re-expressing memory cells.

This CDR3 has 16 residues. The germline V gene encodes CDR1 MDHEN and CDR2 SYDVKM. V shed 7 bases and J 6 bases; nucleotides not matched to a gene: 12. This clonotype was counted many times. Its antigen is as yet unknown. CD4+ T cell IFNgamma after overnight CMV lysate exposure gave donor CMV status. The sequence was obtained from a human donor in good health. V gene TRBV28 combines with J gene TRBJ1-6; TRBD1 aligns across 7 bases. Sequences were obtained from naive CD8+ T cells from blood. CDR3 bases: TGTGCCAGCACCTGGGGGCCGGGACAGAGTAATTCACCCCTCCACTTT. It specifies CASTWGPGQSNSPLHF.